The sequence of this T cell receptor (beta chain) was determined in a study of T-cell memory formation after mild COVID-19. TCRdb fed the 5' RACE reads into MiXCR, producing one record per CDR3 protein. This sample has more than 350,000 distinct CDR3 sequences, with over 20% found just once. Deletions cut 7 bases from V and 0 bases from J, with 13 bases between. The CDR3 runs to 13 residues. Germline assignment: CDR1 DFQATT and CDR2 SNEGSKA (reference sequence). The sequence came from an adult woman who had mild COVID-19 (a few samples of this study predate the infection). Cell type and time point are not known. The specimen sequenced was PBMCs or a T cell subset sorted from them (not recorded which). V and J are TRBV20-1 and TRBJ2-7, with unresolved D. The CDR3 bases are TGCAGTGAACCCATCCCGGGCTCCTACGAGCAGTACTTC. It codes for CSEPIPGSYEQYF.